This T cell receptor beta chain was observed in a study of T cell responses to AZD1222 COVID-19 vaccine. Here immunoSEQ multiplex PCR was the method, and the copy in TCRdb shows in-frame clones only, minus some. This table holds roughly 180,000 clones, roughly 94% found once. The V gene's germline CDR1 is GTSNPN and CDR2 SVGIG (reference sequence). Between the trimmed V and J ends, which lost 3 bases and 7 bases, there was a span of 15 bases. CDR3 length equals 14 residues. The rearrangement joins TRBV30 to TRBJ1-4; D gene unclear. The receptor comes from an adult who received the AZD1222 COVID-19 vaccine. Here the sequenced sample was peripheral blood, taken 28 days after the second AZD1222 dose. The CDR3 sequence: CAWRTQSLTEKLFF. CDR3 nucleotides: TGTGCCTGGAGAACCCAGAGTCTTACTGAAAAACTGTTTTTT.